One sample yielded the 29 T cell receptor beta chains listed below, sequenced in a study of early T cells in non-severe SARS-CoV-2 infection. TCRdb used MiXCR to reprocess the 5' RACE reads, holding one entry per CDR3 protein. The data show roughly 58,000 distinct CDR3 sequences, 6.2% seen once. Sample: whole blood. These receptors were obtained from an adult who was a healthcare worker with PCR-confirmed SARS-CoV-2 infection or an uninfected control (not recorded which).

This clonotype was recorded many times. The J gene is TRBJ2-1, the V gene TRBV19, with TRBD2 matching over 10 bases. The germline gives CDR1 LNHDA, CDR2 SQIVND (reference sequence). There are 15 residues in the CDR3. V dropped 7 bases and J dropped 9; count of bases not matched to a gene: 12. The CDR3, as DNA: TGTGCCAGTACTCAGGATACTAGCGGGGTGGGTGAGCAGTTCTTC. Translated, it gives CASTQDTSGVGEQFF.

This chain links TRBV18 with TRBJ1-1; D is unclear. The CDR3 runs to 13 residues. The ends were cut back, 2 bases at V and 1 base at J, with 5 bases in the middle. CDR1 KGHSH and CDR2 LQKENI come from the germline V gene. The CDR3: CASSPNKNTEAFF. The CDR3 bases are TGTGCCAGCTCACCAAACAAGAACACTGAAGCTTTCTTT.

This clonotype was seen ten or more times. The J gene is TRBJ2-1, the V gene TRBV12-3 or TRBV12-4; D gene uncertain. This CDR3 has 12 residues. V was pared by 8 bases and J by 10 bases, with 15 bases between. CDR3 protein: CASGGASEEQFF. As DNA, the CDR3 is TGTGCCAGCGGTGGCGCTTCGGAGGAGCAGTTCTTC.

This clonotype has a handful of counts. This rearrangement joins TRBV6-2 or TRBV6-3 to TRBJ2-1; TRBD1 matches at 7 bases. Per germline, CDR1 MNHEY and CDR2 SVGEGT. CDR3 length equals 13 residues. After removal of 6 bases from V and 4 bases from J, the junction contained 3 bases not matched to a gene. This chain's CDR3 is CASRQQGYNEQFF. For the CDR3, the DNA is TGTGCCAGCAGACAACAGGGGTACAATGAGCAGTTCTTC.

The sample holds a few counts of this clonotype. This rearrangement joins TRBV9 to TRBJ1-1; possibly TRBD1 for D (6 bases). The V end lost 4 bases, the J end lost 1 base, and 14 bases lay between the germline ends. The length of the CDR3 is 15 residues. The germline V gene has CDR1 SGDLS and CDR2 YYNGEE. The CDR3 nucleotides read TGTGCCAGCAGCCTTACCGGGACACAGAACACTGAAGCTTTCTTT. It yields the protein CASSLTGTQNTEAFF.

This clonotype was seen only a few times. The CDR3 DNA reads as TGTGCCTGGAGCCCGGGAGGAAGGGAATCTTTCTTT. Translation gives CAWSPGGRESFF. V gene TRBV30 combines with J gene TRBJ1-1, with D unclear. This CDR3 spans 12 amino acids. Trimming removed 3 bases from V and 12 bases from J, with 17 bases in between. CDR1 GTSNPN and CDR2 SVGIG come from the germline V gene (reference sequence).

At least ten counts were recorded for this clonotype. The CDR3 is CASSKRTYNEQFF. As DNA, the CDR3 is TGTGCCAGCAGCAAAAGGACCTACAATGAGCAGTTCTTC. The chain couples TRBV21-1 to TRBJ2-1. TRBV21-1 is a listed pseudogene. This CDR3 has 13 residues.

The chain recombines TRBV29-1 with TRBJ2-4, with D perhaps TRBD1 (6 bases). Trimming removed 5 bases at V and 7 bases at J, with 9 bases between. This CDR3 comprises 11 residues. From germline, CDR1 is SQVTM and CDR2 ANQGSEA. The CDR3 sequence: CSVYRDNIQYF. Here the CDR3 DNA reads TGCAGCGTTTACAGGGACAACATTCAGTACTTC.

In its sample, this clonotype was seen many times. The genes are TRBV29-1 and TRBJ1-2; D unclear. Germline values: CDR1 SQVTM, CDR2 ANQGSEA. With 0 bases removed from V and 1 base from J, the gap between germline ends came to 12 bases. The CDR3 totals 15 residues. The CDR3 is CSVEESNTDNYGYTF. The CDR3 nucleotides are TGCAGCGTTGAAGAGAGCAATACCGATAACTATGGCTACACCTTC.

This clonotype was found many times. This chain connects TRBV6-6 to TRBJ2-7; TRBD1 might be the D (5 bases). CDR3 length: 19 residues. V was trimmed by 2 bases and J by 3 bases, leaving 26 bases between them. Germline V gives CDR1 MNHNY, CDR2 SVGAGI (reference sequence). The CDR3 sequence is CASSYLRTKTVFYDYEQYF. Here the CDR3 DNA reads TGTGCCAGCAGTTACCTACGAACCAAGACAGTCTTCTACGACTACGAGCAGTACTTC.

This clonotype has a count of ten or more. The chain couples TRBV5-6 to TRBJ1-1, with no clear D. CDR1 and CDR2 from the germline V gene are SGHDT and YYEEEE. Trimming took 4 bases from V and 0 from J, leaving 13 bases between them. The CDR3 spans 15 residues. Here the CDR3 reads CASSPRVMMNTEAFF. The CDR3 DNA reads TGTGCCAGCAGCCCGCGGGTCATGATGAACACTGAAGCTTTCTTT.

V gene TRBV28 combines with J gene TRBJ1-1; possible D gene TRBD1, 6 bases. Looked up from germline, CDR1 is MDHEN and CDR2 is SYDVKM. The ends were cut back, 2 bases at V and 1 base at J, with 23 bases in the middle. The CDR3 is 19 residues long. CDR3 sequence (DNA): TGTGCCAGCAGTTTACTTTTGGCCGCCCCCGAGGGGGGGAACACTGAAGCTTTCTTT. Its translation is CASSLLLAAPEGGNTEAFF.

This clonotype was observed many times. The chain has TRBV7-2 and TRBJ2-3; tentative D call: TRBD2 (5 bases). This CDR3 has 11 amino acids. The ends were cut back, 8 bases at V and 5 bases at J, with 8 bases in the middle. CDR1 SGHTA and CDR2 FQGNSA come from the germline V gene. The CDR3 region is CASEGGDTQYF. CDR3 in DNA: TGTGCCAGCGAGGGTGGAGATACGCAGTATTTT.

J is TRBJ1-4 and V is TRBV18; no clear D. Trimming left V 0 bases short and J 8 bases short, with 10 bases between. Germline-derived CDR1 and CDR2 are KGHSH and LQKENI. The CDR3 contains 14 residues. The CDR3 here is CASSPPSGREKLFF. DNA for the CDR3: TGTGCCAGCTCACCACCCTCGGGCCGGGAAAAACTGTTTTTT.

This clonotype was seen repeatedly, ten times or more. This chain uses TRBV20-1 with TRBJ2-7; 12 nucleotides align to TRBD2. The CDR3 is made up of 13 amino acids. Germline values: CDR1 DFQATT, CDR2 SNEGSKA (reference sequence). V gave up 5 bases and J gave up 1 base; unmatched junction bases: 0. The DNA of the CDR3 is TGCAGTGCTGGACTAGCGGGATCCTACGAGCAGTACTTC. Amino acid sequence: CSAGLAGSYEQYF.

This clonotype has a count of ten or more. The chain couples TRBV12-3 or TRBV12-4 to TRBJ2-3; D uncertain. Deletions cut 3 bases from V and 6 bases from J, with 7 bases between. This CDR3 spans 12 amino acids. For the CDR3, the DNA is TGTGCCAGCAGTTTTTTAACGGATACGCAGTATTTT. Protein product: CASSFLTDTQYF.

This clonotype was recorded once. This may stem from a read error, because a much larger clone lies one nucleotide away. The chain joins TRBV4-2 to TRBJ1-2; 7 positions agree with TRBD1. The CDR3 is 14 residues long. V lost 2 bases, J lost 6 bases, and 6 bases stayed unmatched. Germline V gene sequence: CDR1 LGHNA, CDR2 YNFKEQ. Here the CDR3 reads CASSQPTGANGYTF. The CDR3 region has the DNA TGTGCCAGCAGCCAACCCACAGGGGCCAATGGCTACACCTTC.

This clonotype was picked up many times. The rearrangement joins TRBV5-4 to TRBJ2-2; D ambiguous. The CDR3 has 12 amino acids. In germline, CDR1 is SGHNT, CDR2 YYREEE (reference sequence). Trimming removed 4 bases from V and 6 bases from J, with 7 bases in between. Here the CDR3 reads CASSAPSGELFF. Here the CDR3 DNA reads TGTGCCAGCAGCGCCCCCTCCGGGGAGCTGTTTTTT. The entire variable domain, with the rest obtained from reference TRBV5-4 and TRBJ2-2, is as follows: ETGVTQSPTHLIKTRGQQVTLRCSSQSGHNTVSWYQQALGQGPQFIFQYYREEENGRGNFPPRFSGLQFPNYSSELNVNALELDDSALYLCASSAPSGELFFGEGSRLTVL.

The gene calls are TRBV20-1 and TRBJ2-5; TRBD2 matches 15 bases. Germline V gene data show CDR1 as DFQATT and CDR2 as SNEGSKA (reference sequence). The CDR3 runs 16 residues. The ends lost 6 bases at V and 7 bases at J; junction bases unmatched: 12. This CDR3 reads CSAPGRTSGGAGTQYF. In nucleotides, the CDR3 is TGCAGTGCCCCTGGCCGGACTAGCGGGGGGGCCGGGACCCAGTACTTC.

This clonotype was found a few times. The chain joins TRBV27 to TRBJ1-1; possibly TRBD1 for D (5 bases). The CDR3 contains 12 residues. The germline V gene has CDR1 MNHEY and CDR2 SMNVEV (reference sequence). V was pared by 7 bases and J by 4 bases, with 10 bases between. The CDR3 sequence is CASKEGSTEAFF. CDR3 bases: TGTGCCAGCAAAGAGGGGAGCACTGAAGCTTTCTTT.

This clonotype was counted at least ten times. The rearrangement joins TRBV18 to TRBJ1-5; no definite D call. CDR3 length: 13 residues. From germline, CDR1 is KGHSH and CDR2 LQKENI. V shed 3 bases and J shed 6 bases, with 9 bases lying between them. The CDR3 loop reads CASSPQFGQPQHF. The CDR3 nucleotides are TGTGCCAGCTCACCTCAGTTCGGTCAGCCCCAGCATTTT.

Many counts were recorded for this clonotype. The chain is built from TRBV6-5 and TRBJ1-1; a possible D gene is TRBD1 (5 bases). The CDR3 has 12 residues. Germline V CDR1 and CDR2: MNHEY, SVGAGI. Trimming shortened V by 8 bases and J by 5 bases, and 12 bases separated the two germline ends. The CDR3 DNA sequence: TGTGCCAGCCGGCAGGGTGGGACTGAAGCTTTCTTT. Amino acid sequence: CASRQGGTEAFF.

Points on this clonotype: Its ends do not fully match the called genes, so a read error is possible. The chain carries TRBV11-2 and TRBJ2-4, with TRBD2 identical over 9 bases. Germline V lookup: CDR1 SGHAT, CDR2 FQNNGV. CDR3 size: 12 residues. As DNA, the CDR3 is TGTGCCAGCAACTTAGTTGCGGGGGGGGAGTACTTC. The encoded protein is CASNLVAGGEYF.

This clonotype was seen repeatedly, ten times or more. The chain links TRBV4-3 to TRBJ2-2, with TRBD1 identical over 10 bases. From germline, CDR1 is LGHNA and CDR2 YSLEER. The CDR3 runs 17 residues. J gave up 6 bases and V 1 base, and 8 bases lay outside the gene matches. This CDR3 is CASSQAAGTGVSGELFF. CDR3 DNA: TGCGCCAGCAGCCAAGCGGCGGGGACAGGGGTCTCCGGGGAGCTGTTTTTT.

This clonotype showed up many times. V and J are TRBV28 and TRBJ1-2; D not certain. Per the germline V gene, CDR1 is MDHEN and CDR2 is SYDVKM. V lost 6 bases to trimming and J lost 0 bases, with 8 bases between them. This CDR3 is 13 amino acids long. This CDR3 reads CASRIHTNYGYTF. The DNA for the CDR3 is TGTGCCAGCAGAATTCACACTAACTATGGCTACACCTTC.

This clonotype was picked up a small number of times. V gene TRBV7-9 combines with J gene TRBJ2-1; 16 positions agree with TRBD2. This CDR3 has 19 residues. Looked up from germline, CDR1 is SEHNR and CDR2 is FQNEAQ (reference sequence). V dropped 4 bases and J dropped 2; count of bases not matched to a gene: 8. The DNA of the CDR3 is TGTGCCAGCAGCTCCGTTAGAGGGACTAGCGGGGGGGCCTACAATGAGCAGTTCTTC. It translates to CASSSVRGTSGGAYNEQFF.

The DNA of the CDR3 is TGCAGTGCCGAGGCGCTGGATACGCAGTATTTT. Amino acid sequence: CSAEALDTQYF. The V and J genes are TRBV20-1 and TRBJ2-3; D is unresolved. Germline V gene data show CDR1 as DFQATT and CDR2 as SNEGSKA (reference sequence). This CDR3 contains 11 residues. Trimming pared 6 bases from V and 6 bases from J, leaving 10 bases between.

This clonotype has ten or more counts. CDR3 coding DNA: TGTGCCAGCAGCCGAAGCGGACAGGTGTTCTACGAGCAGTACTTC. Its translation is CASSRSGQVFYEQYF. The chain recombines TRBV7-2 with TRBJ2-7, with 7 bases matching TRBD1. The V segment lost 5 bases and the J segment 3 bases; nucleotides outside the gene matches: 10. CDR1 is SGHTA, CDR2 FQGNSA, per germline. CDR3 length equals 15 residues.

This chain links TRBV6-1 with TRBJ1-4; 7 positions match TRBD1. This CDR3 is 13 amino acids long. The germline V gene has CDR1 MNHNS and CDR2 SASEGT. Losses at the gene ends were 5 bases for V and 8 bases for J; bases not matched to a gene: 5. CDR3 nucleotides: TGTGCCAGCAGTCGGGACAGCTCCGAAAAACTGTTTTTT. Its translation is CASSRDSSEKLFF.